The clone carrying this TCR beta chain was seen more than once but under ten times. Antigen: not known. Healthy bone marrow donors made up the cohort. The PCR contained 60 Vbeta and 13 Jbeta primers. Sequencing was performed with immunoSEQ multiplex PCR; in TCRdb, only in-frame clones are kept and a portion is missing. The sample carries roughly 200,000 clones, 77% recorded once. The data belong to a study of cytomegalovirus exposure and HLA in healthy donors. General study findings and limits: Roughly uniform depth of sequencing across donors was assumed in presence/absence analyses. Researchers reported from a later analysis that most CMV-associated TCR beta chains appeared HLA-restricted.

CDR3 size: 17 residues. Germline values: CDR1 GTSNPN, CDR2 SVGIG (reference sequence). J lost 0 bases, V lost 2 bases, and 8 bases had no gene match. This receptor was identified in a woman aged 25-40 years in good health and CMV-seropositive. The chain combines TRBV30 with TRBJ2-3, with 10 bases aligning to TRBD2. Sequences were obtained from PBMCs. The CDR3 region is CAWSFWTSGSSTDTQYF. CDR3 sequence (DNA): TGTGCCTGGAGTTTCTGGACTAGCGGCTCTAGCACAGATACGCAGTATTTT.